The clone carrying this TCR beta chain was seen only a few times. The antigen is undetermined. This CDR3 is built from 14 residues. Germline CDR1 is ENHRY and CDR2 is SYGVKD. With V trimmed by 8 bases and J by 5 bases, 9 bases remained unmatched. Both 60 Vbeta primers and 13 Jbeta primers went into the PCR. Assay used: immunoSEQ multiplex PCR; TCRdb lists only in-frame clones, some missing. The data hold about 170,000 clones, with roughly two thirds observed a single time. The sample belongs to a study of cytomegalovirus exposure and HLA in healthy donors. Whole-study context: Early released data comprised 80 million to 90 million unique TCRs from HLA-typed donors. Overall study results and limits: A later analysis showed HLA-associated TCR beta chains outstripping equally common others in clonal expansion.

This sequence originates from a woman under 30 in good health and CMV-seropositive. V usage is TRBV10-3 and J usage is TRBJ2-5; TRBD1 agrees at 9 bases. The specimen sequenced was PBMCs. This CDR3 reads CAIRGTGTKETQYF. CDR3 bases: TGTGCCATCCGGGGGACAGGGACTAAGGAGACCCAGTACTTC.